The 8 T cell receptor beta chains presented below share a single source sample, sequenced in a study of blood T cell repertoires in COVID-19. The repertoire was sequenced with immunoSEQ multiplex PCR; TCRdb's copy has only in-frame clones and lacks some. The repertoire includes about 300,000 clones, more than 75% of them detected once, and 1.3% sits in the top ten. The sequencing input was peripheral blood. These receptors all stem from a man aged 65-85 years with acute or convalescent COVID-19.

The CDR3 DNA reads TGTGCCAGCAGCTTAGCTCAGGGTGGACGGCGGGGTAGCACAGATACGCAGTATTTT. Residues: CASSLAQGGRRGSTDTQYF. The genes are TRBV11-2 and TRBJ2-3; TRBD2 might be the D (6 bases). The CDR3 covers 19 residues. The ends were cut back, 1 base at V and 0 bases at J, with 20 bases in the middle. CDR1 is SGHAT, CDR2 FQNNGV, per germline.

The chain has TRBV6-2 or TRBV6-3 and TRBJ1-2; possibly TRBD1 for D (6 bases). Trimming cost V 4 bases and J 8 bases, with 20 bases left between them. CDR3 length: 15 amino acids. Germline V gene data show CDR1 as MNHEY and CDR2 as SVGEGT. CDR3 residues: CASSLPQQGLSGYTF. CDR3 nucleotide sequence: TGTGCCAGCAGTTTACCTCAACAGGGATTAAGCGGCTACACCTTC.

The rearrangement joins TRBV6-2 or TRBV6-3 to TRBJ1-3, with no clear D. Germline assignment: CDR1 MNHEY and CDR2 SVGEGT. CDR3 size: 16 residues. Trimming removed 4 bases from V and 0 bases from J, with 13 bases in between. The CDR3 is CASSFNRPDSGNTIYF. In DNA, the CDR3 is TGTGCCAGCAGTTTCAACAGACCAGACTCTGGAAACACCATATATTTT.

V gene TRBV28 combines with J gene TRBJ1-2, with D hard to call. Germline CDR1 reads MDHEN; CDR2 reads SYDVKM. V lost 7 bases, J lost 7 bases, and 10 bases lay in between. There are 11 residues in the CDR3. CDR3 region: CASTIGGGYTF. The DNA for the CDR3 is TGTGCCAGCACTATCGGAGGTGGCTACACCTTC.

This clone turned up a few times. CDR3 region: CASSEQVFQYF. The CDR3 nucleotides read TGTGCCAGCAGCGAGCAGGTCTTTCAGTACTTC. This chain links TRBV11-2 with TRBJ2-7; no firm D call. V shed 5 bases and J shed 10 bases, with 12 bases lying between them. Per germline, CDR1 SGHAT and CDR2 FQNNGV. The CDR3 is 11 amino acids.

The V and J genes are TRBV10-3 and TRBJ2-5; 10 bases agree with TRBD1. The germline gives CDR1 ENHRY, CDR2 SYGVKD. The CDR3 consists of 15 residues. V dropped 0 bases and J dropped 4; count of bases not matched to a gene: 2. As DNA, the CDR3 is TGTGCCATCAGTGAGTCGGGACAGGGGCGAGAGACCCAGTACTTC. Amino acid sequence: CAISESGQGRETQYF.

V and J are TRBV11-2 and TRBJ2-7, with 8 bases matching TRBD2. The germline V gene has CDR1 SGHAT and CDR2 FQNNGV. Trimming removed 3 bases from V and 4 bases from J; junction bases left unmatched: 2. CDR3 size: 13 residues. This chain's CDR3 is CASSFTSGYEQYF. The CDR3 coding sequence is TGTGCCAGCAGCTTTACTAGCGGTTACGAGCAGTACTTC.

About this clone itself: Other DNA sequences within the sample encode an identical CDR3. The CDR3 is CASSLTGSYNEQFF. DNA for the CDR3: TGTGCCAGCAGCTTGACAGGCTCCTACAATGAGCAGTTCTTC. The V and J genes are TRBV5-4 and TRBJ2-1, with D perhaps TRBD1 (5 bases). V lost 1 base and J 0 bases, leaving 5 bases between the germline ends. CDR1 and CDR2 (germline): SGHNT, YYREEE (reference sequence). The CDR3 sequence is 14 residues long.